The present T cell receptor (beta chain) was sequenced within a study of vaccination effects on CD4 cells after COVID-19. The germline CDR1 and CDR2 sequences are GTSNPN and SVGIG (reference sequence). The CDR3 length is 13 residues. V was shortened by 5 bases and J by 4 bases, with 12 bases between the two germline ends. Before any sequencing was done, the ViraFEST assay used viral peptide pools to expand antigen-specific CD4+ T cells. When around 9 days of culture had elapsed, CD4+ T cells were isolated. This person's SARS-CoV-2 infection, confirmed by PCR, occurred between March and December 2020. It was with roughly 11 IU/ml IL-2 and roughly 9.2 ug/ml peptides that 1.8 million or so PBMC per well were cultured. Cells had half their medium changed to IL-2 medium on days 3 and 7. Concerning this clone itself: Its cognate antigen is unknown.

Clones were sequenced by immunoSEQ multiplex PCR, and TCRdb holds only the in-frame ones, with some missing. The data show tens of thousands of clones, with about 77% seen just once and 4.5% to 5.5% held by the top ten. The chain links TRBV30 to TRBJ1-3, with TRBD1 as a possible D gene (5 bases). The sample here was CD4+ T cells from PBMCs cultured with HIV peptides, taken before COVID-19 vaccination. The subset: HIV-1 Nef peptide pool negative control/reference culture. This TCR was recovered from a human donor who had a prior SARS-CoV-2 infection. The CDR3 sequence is CAWSGTTGNTIYF. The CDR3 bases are TGTGCCTGGTCCGGGACCACGGGAAACACCATATATTTT.